Listed below are T cell receptor beta chains from one sample, sequenced in a study of human T cells and chemical hapten exposure. TCRdb fed the RACE reads into MiXCR, producing one record per CDR3 protein. The sample yields fewer than 140,000 distinct CDR3 sequences, approximately 12% seen once. Sequencing used whole blood, obtained in connection with sensitization to the hapten diphenylcyclopropenone (DPC). The receptors originated from a woman between 45 and 60 years old with alopecia areata. Some clones in this sample may be carry-over from other donors' samples. CDR3s include the opening cysteine and the closing phenylalanine or tryptophan. D genes are given only for firm matches. Some rows mark clone size as missing; the rest say once, few, many or name a class of expanded clone.

NA,TRBV7-9,NA,TRBJ1-1,CASSLEFLNTEAFF,TGTGCCAGCAGCTTAGAGTTCCTGAACACTGAAGCTTTCTTT
few,TRBV6-2/TRBV6-3,NA,TRBJ2-7,CASTPPDGDEQYF,TGTGCCAGCACCCCTCCGGATGGGGACGAGCAGTACTTC
NA,TRBV4-3,TRBD1,TRBJ1-6,CASSKGQGGSPLHF,TGCGCCAGCAGCAAAGGACAGGGGGGCTCACCCCTCCACTTT
NA,TRBV6-2/TRBV6-3,TRBD2,TRBJ2-7,CASSGLAGASYEQYF,TGTGCCAGCAGCGGTCTAGCGGGGGCATCCTACGAGCAGTACTTC
NA,TRBV18,NA,TRBJ2-3,CASSPPKARTDTQYF,TGTGCCAGCTCACCACCGAAGGCGCGAACAGATACGCAGTATTTT
NA,TRBV6-2/TRBV6-3,TRBD1,TRBJ2-7,CASSYRTGVSYEQYF,TGTGCCAGCAGTTACCGGACAGGGGTGTCCTACGAGCAGTACTTC
NA,TRBV28,NA,TRBJ2-5,CASSLSSERRETQYF,TGTGCCAGCAGTTTATCATCCGAGCGGAGAGAGACCCAGTACTTC
NA,TRBV24-1,NA,TRBJ2-3,CATSDLSQLSTDTQYF,TGTGCCACCAGTGATTTGTCCCAGCTTAGCACAGATACGCAGTATTTT
NA,TRBV27,TRBD2,TRBJ2-1,CASSFFLAGPNEQFF,TGTGCCAGCAGTTTCTTTCTAGCGGGACCGAATGAGCAGTTCTTC
few,TRBV7-9,TRBD1,TRBJ1-5,CASSGGQFNQPQHF,TGTGCCAGCAGCGGGGGACAGTTCAATCAGCCCCAGCATTTT
NA,TRBV7-9,NA,TRBJ2-1,CASSLLRGSYNEQFF,TGTGCCAGCAGCTTACTACGGGGGTCCTACAATGAGCAGTTCTTC
many,TRBV7-9,TRBD1,TRBJ1-5,CASSLGRGQQPQHF,TGTGCCAGCAGCTTAGGGAGGGGGCAACAGCCCCAGCATTTT
many,TRBV5-4,TRBD2,TRBJ2-3,CASSLPTSGVTDTQYF,TGTGCCAGCAGCCTCCCGACTAGCGGGGTCACAGATACGCAGTATTTT
few,TRBV4-1,TRBD2,TRBJ2-3,CASSQDSGTTYTDTQYF,TGCGCCAGCAGCCAAGATTCCGGGACTACCTACACAGATACGCAGTATTTT
NA,TRBV20-1,NA,TRBJ1-3,CSAPDFTGGNTIYF,TGCAGTGCTCCGGACTTCACGGGTGGAAACACCATATATTTT
NA,TRBV7-9,TRBD2,TRBJ2-1,CASSYAGTSGTYNEQFF,TGTGCCAGCAGCTACGCGGGGACTAGCGGGACCTACAATGAGCAGTTCTTC
NA,TRBV9,NA,TRBJ1-4,CASSPGFNFEKLFF,TGTGCCAGCAGCCCTGGATTTAATTTCGAAAAACTGTTTTTT
NA,TRBV6-6,NA,TRBJ1-3,CASSPGGPGGNTIYF,TGTGCCAGCAGCCCGGGCGGGCCAGGAGGAAACACCATATATTTT
few,TRBV18,NA,TRBJ2-7,CASSPVAYEQYF,TGTGCCAGCTCACCGGTAGCCTACGAGCAGTACTTC
many,TRBV11-2,NA,TRBJ1-1,CASSSQVNTEAFF,TGTGCCAGCAGCTCACAGGTAAACACTGAAGCTTTCTTT
many,TRBV5-1,TRBD1,TRBJ2-6,CASSLVKEGQAILSGANVLTF,TGCGCCAGCAGCTTGGTCAAGGAGGGACAGGCTATTCTTTCTGGGGCCAACGTCCTGACTTTC
NA,TRBV29-1,TRBD1,TRBJ2-2,CSVTGTGRSGELFF,TGCAGCGTAACCGGGACAGGGAGGTCCGGGGAGCTGTTTTTT